The rows below give T cell receptor beta chains drawn from one sample of a study of blood T cells in healthy people across ages. TCRdb re-derived calls from the 5' RACE reads in MiXCR, one entry per CDR3 protein. The data contain over 950,000 distinct CDR3 sequences, 35% to 40% of them singletons. The source material was blood. These receptors all stem from a man younger than 35 in good health. CDR3s include the opening cysteine and the closing phenylalanine or tryptophan. Each record gives: J gene, clone size, D gene, V gene, CDR3 DNA, CDR3 protein. The D gene is left open where the match is weak. Size tells how often a clone was seen (once, few, many) or the class of an expanded clone, and some rows leave it out.

>TRBJ2-5|once|-|TRBV12-5
TGTGCTAGTGGTTTGGTAGTGTCGTCCGACAATGAGCAGTACTTC
CASGLVVSSDNEQYF
>TRBJ1-2|few|-|TRBV9
TGTGCCAGCAGCGTTCCGGGACTTGGCTACACCTTC
CASSVPGLGYTF
>TRBJ1-2|-|-|TRBV6-5
TGTGCCAGCTCGAGGGTACAGAACTATGGCTACACCTTC
CASSRVQNYGYTF
>TRBJ2-3|few|-|TRBV7-2
TGTGCCAGCAGCTTACGGCAAGGCGGGGCAGATACGCAGTATTTT
CASSLRQGGADTQYF
>TRBJ2-5|-|-|TRBV5-1
TGCGCCAGCAGCTTGGTTCAGGGAACGGGAGAGACCCAGTACTTC
CASSLVQGTGETQYF
>TRBJ2-5|-|TRBD2|TRBV5-1
TGCGCCAGCAGCTTGAGGTTTGGGGGGGACCCCAATGAGCAGTACTTC
CASSLRFGGDPNEQYF
>TRBJ2-7|few|-|TRBV20-1
TGCAGTGCCCGTTCGGCCCAGGCCTACGAGCAGTACTTC
CSARSAQAYEQYF
>TRBJ2-1|many|TRBD1|TRBV12-3/TRBV12-4
TGTGCCAGCAGCAGCCGGGACAGGGGATACAATGAGCAGTTCTTC
CASSSRDRGYNEQFF
>TRBJ1-2|few|-|TRBV28
TGTGCCAGCAGTTCCCCCCCAGGGTATGGCTACACCTTC
CASSSPPGYGYTF
>TRBJ1-2|-|-|TRBV12-3/TRBV12-4
TGTGCCAGCAGTTTAAATACAGGGCCTAACTATGGCTACACCTTC
CASSLNTGPNYGYTF
>TRBJ1-1|-|-|TRBV5-1
TGCGCCAGCAGCTTGGATACGGGGAGGCCTGAAGCTTTCTTT
CASSLDTGRPEAFF
>TRBJ1-1|-|-|TRBV20-1
TGCAGTGCAATTCGTCCTTTCCAGAACACTGAAGCTTTCTTT
CSAIRPFQNTEAFF
>TRBJ2-5|-|TRBD2|TRBV12-3/TRBV12-4
TGTGCCAGCAGAAGGACTAGCGGGGGAAAAGAGACCCAGTACTTC
CASRRTSGGKETQYF
>TRBJ2-7|few|TRBD1|TRBV20-1
TGCAGTCCCGGGACAGGGATCGATGAGCAGTACTTC
CSPGTGIDEQYF
>TRBJ2-3|-|-|TRBV2
TGTGCCAGCAGCGTAGGCCAGAACACAGATACGCAGTATTTT
CASSVGQNTDTQYF
>TRBJ2-3|-|-|TRBV20-1
TGCAGTGCTAGATTCCCGGTCGAGTATGGGGGCACAGATACGCAGTATTTT
CSARFPVEYGGTDTQYF
>TRBJ1-2|-|-|TRBV20-1
TGCAGTGGCAGATCCTATGGCTACACCTTC
CSGRSYGYTF
>TRBJ1-2|few|-|TRBV4-1
TGCGCCAGCAGCCAGGTACTCGGGACTGACTATGGCTACACCTTC
CASSQVLGTDYGYTF
>TRBJ2-3|-|TRBD2|TRBV12-3/TRBV12-4
TGTGCCGGCAGGATGGCACTAGCGGGCACAGATACGCAGTATTTT
CAGRMALAGTDTQYF
>TRBJ1-2|few|-|TRBV4-1
TGCGCCAGCAGACAAACTTTATTGACAGGAGTCTATGGCTACACCTTC
CASRQTLLTGVYGYTF
>TRBJ2-7|few|-|TRBV6-1
TGTGCCAGCAGTGAAACCTCTCCAGGGGCCCTCTACCTTTCCTACGAGCAGTACTTC
CASSETSPGALYLSYEQYF
>TRBJ2-1|-|TRBD2|TRBV5-1
TGCGCCAGCAGCTTGGGAGAGGGAGGGGTACAGTACAATGAGCAGTTCTTC
CASSLGEGGVQYNEQFF
>TRBJ1-5|-|-|TRBV6-5
TGTGCCAGCAGGCGGACGGATGGTACCCAGCATTTT
CASRRTDGTQHF
>TRBJ1-1|-|-|TRBV20-1
TGCAGTGCTTACAGGGTCACGAACACTGAAGCTTTCTTT
CSAYRVTNTEAFF
>TRBJ2-1|few|-|TRBV6-2/TRBV6-3
TGTGCCAGCACCCAGCGAACACCCCTTGGTAATGAGCAGTTCTTC
CASTQRTPLGNEQFF
>TRBJ2-7|few|TRBD1|TRBV27
TGTGCCAGCAGTTTCGGGACAGGGGAGGTTTACGAGCAGTACTTC
CASSFGTGEVYEQYF
>TRBJ1-5|-|-|TRBV5-6
TGTGCCAGCAGCTTGGCGGGGGGGACGAGTAATCAGCCCCAGCATTTT
CASSLAGGTSNQPQHF
>TRBJ2-1|-|TRBD2|TRBV7-2
TGTGCCGGCAGCTTAGGACTAGCGGGGGCTCAGCAGTTCTTC
CAGSLGLAGAQQFF
>TRBJ2-5|-|-|TRBV11-2
TGTGCCAGCAATCTTCGAGGAAGCAAGGAAGAGACCCAGTACTTC
CASNLRGSKEETQYF
>TRBJ1-1|-|-|TRBV7-2
TGTGCCAGCAGCTTATGGCAGGGGAGCACTGAAGCTTTCTTT
CASSLWQGSTEAFF
>TRBJ2-5|few|-|TRBV6-2/TRBV6-3
TGTGCCAGCAGTTATTCGTTCGGAGGAAGGGAGACCCAGTACTTC
CASSYSFGGRETQYF
>TRBJ1-1|few|-|TRBV11-2
TGTGCCGGGGCGGGGTCCCTGAACACTGAAGCTTTCTTT
CAGAGSLNTEAFF
>TRBJ1-4|few|-|TRBV20-1
TGCAGTGCTAATTGGGCAGCAACTAATGAAAAACTGTTTTTT
CSANWAATNEKLFF
>TRBJ1-1|few|-|TRBV29-1
TGCAGCGTTCGAGGTGGGGGGACTGAAGCTTTCTTT
CSVRGGGTEAFF
>TRBJ1-1|-|TRBD1|TRBV2
TGTGCCAGCAGTTTAGTACAGGGGGAAACTTTCTTT
CASSLVQGETFF
>TRBJ2-3|few|-|TRBV7-2
TGTGCCAGCAGCAGAAAGGTCGGAGCCACAGATACGCAGTATTTT
CASSRKVGATDTQYF
>TRBJ1-2|few|-|TRBV2
TGTGCCAGCAGTGTACAGGGCACTTACTATGGCTACACCTTC
CASSVQGTYYGYTF
>TRBJ2-1|-|-|TRBV6-2/TRBV6-3
TGTGCCAGCAGCGTCCCGGCCGCAAGCTCCTACAATGAGCAGTTCTTC
CASSVPAASSYNEQFF
>TRBJ2-1|-|-|TRBV24-1
TGTGCCACCAGTGTTGGGGCAGGGGGGCAGGAGACCCAGTTCTTC
CATSVGAGGQETQFF
>TRBJ2-1|-|TRBD1|TRBV2
TGTGCCAGCTGGGACAGGGAGGTCAATGAGCAGTTCTTC
CASWDREVNEQFF
>TRBJ2-4|-|-|TRBV7-9
TGTGCCAGCAGCTTATCTGCTGGGAACATTCAGTACTTC
CASSLSAGNIQYF
>TRBJ2-1|many|-|TRBV5-1
TGCGCCAGCAGCCCTTCCCAGGGTCTGATGGACAATGAGCAGTTCTTC
CASSPSQGLMDNEQFF
>TRBJ2-3|-|TRBD2|TRBV5-1
TGCGCCAGCCTCAGCGGGGCCCACACGGATACGCAGTATTTT
CASLSGAHTDTQYF
>TRBJ2-5|-|-|TRBV28
TGTGCCAGCAAAGTAAGGGAAGAGACCCAGTACTTC
CASKVREETQYF
>TRBJ2-1|many|TRBD2|TRBV5-1
TGCGCCAGCAGCTTATCAGCGGGGGGTGACAATGAGCAGTTCTTC
CASSLSAGGDNEQFF
>TRBJ2-5|few|TRBD1|TRBV6-2/TRBV6-3
TGTGCCAGCAGTGACACAGGGACAGGGGGCCCCCAAGAGACCCAGTACTTC
CASSDTGTGGPQETQYF
>TRBJ1-6|few|-|TRBV5-1
TGCGCCAGCAGCTTGGACCCACCACAGGACTACTATAATTCACCCCCCCACTTT
CASSLDPPQDYYNSPPHF
>TRBJ1-2|few|-|TRBV5-5
TGTGCCAGCAGCTCCGGGGATTCTACCTATGGCTACACCTTC
CASSSGDSTYGYTF
>TRBJ1-5|-|-|TRBV9
TGTGCCAGCAGCGTAGGCCCGGTTGGCAATCAGCCCCAGCATTTT
CASSVGPVGNQPQHF
>TRBJ2-1|-|-|TRBV7-2
TGTGCCAGCAGCTTAGCTAGCCGGCGGGAGCAGTTCTTC
CASSLASRREQFF
>TRBJ1-3|-|TRBD1|TRBV5-1
TGCGCCAGCAGCTTAGGGGACAGCTTAAACACCATATATTTT
CASSLGDSLNTIYF
>TRBJ2-3|few|-|TRBV15
TGTGCCACCAGCAGAGATCGGAGGGTTTTGGATACGCAGTATTTT
CATSRDRRVLDTQYF
>TRBJ2-2|-|-|TRBV12-3/TRBV12-4
TGTGCCAGCAGGGACGGGGGAAACACCGGGGAGCTGTTTTTT
CASRDGGNTGELFF
>TRBJ1-1|-|-|TRBV25-1
TGTGCCAGCAGCCGCCATGGGGCTCTGAACACTGAAGCTTTCTTT
CASSRHGALNTEAFF
>TRBJ2-7|-|TRBD1|TRBV20-1
TGCAGTGCCGGGACAGTCTCCTACGAGCAGTACTTC
CSAGTVSYEQYF